The TCR beta chain described here comes from a study of T cells in localized non-small cell lung cancer. Points from the study as a whole: Median detection of top 100 tumor clones in adjacent lung was around 57 clones. Longer overall survival was associated with a higher density of T cells in the blood.

With respect to this clone: Antigen unknown.

This CDR3 contains 19 residues. In germline, CDR1 is SGHRS, CDR2 YFSETQ. With 7 bases clipped from V and 9 bases from J, the junction kept 26 bases outside the gene matches. Method: immunoSEQ multiplex PCR; TCRdb's copy keeps in-frame clones and lacks some. The profile shows about 46,000 clones, 65% to 90% of them singletons. The chain is built from TRBV5-1 and TRBJ2-1; TRBD1 matches at 9 bases. The source was peripheral blood mononuclear cells, collected before any cancer treatment. The source of this sequence is a man between 40 and 70 years old with stage III lung adenocarcinoma. CDR3 sequence (DNA): TGCGCCAGCCAGAGTCCCGGACAGGGGATTTGGGGCTTCAATGGTGAGCAGTTCTTC. Translation gives CASQSPGQGIWGFNGEQFF.